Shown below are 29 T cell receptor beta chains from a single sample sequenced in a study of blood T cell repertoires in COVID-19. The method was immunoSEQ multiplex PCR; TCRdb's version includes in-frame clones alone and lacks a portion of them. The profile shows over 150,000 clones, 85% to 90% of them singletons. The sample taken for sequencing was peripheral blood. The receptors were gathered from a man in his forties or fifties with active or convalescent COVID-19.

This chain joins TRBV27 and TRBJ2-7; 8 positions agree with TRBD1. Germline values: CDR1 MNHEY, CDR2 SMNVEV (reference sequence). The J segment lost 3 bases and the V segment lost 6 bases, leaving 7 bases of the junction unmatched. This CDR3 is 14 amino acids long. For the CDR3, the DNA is TGTGCCAGCAGCCTCGCCGGACAGGGCTACGAGCAGTACTTC. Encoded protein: CASSLAGQGYEQYF.

CDR3 in amino acids: CASTQTGQGDEKLFF. The CDR3 DNA reads TGTGCCAGCACCCAAACAGGACAGGGGGACGAAAAACTGTTTTTT. The chain carries TRBV6-5 and TRBJ1-4; TRBD1 agrees at 10 bases. This CDR3 has 15 residues. CDR1 is MNHEY and CDR2 is SVGAGI in the germline V gene. J gave up 8 bases and V 7 bases, and 10 bases lay outside the gene matches.

CDR3: CAWGGRAGTQYF. The CDR3 DNA follows: TGTGCCTGGGGCGGGAGGGCCGGTACGCAGTATTTT. The chain joins TRBV30 to TRBJ2-3, with 9 bases identical to TRBD2. The CDR3 extends over 12 amino acids. CDR1 GTSNPN and CDR2 SVGIG come from the germline V gene (reference sequence). V lost 5 bases and J lost 8; bases outside the gene matches: 5.

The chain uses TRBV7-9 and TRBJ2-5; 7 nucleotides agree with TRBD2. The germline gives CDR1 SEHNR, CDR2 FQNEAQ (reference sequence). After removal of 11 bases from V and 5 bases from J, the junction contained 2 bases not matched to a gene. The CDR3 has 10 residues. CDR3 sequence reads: CAPGGETQYF. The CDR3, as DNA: TGTGCCCCCGGGGGGGAGACCCAGTACTTC.

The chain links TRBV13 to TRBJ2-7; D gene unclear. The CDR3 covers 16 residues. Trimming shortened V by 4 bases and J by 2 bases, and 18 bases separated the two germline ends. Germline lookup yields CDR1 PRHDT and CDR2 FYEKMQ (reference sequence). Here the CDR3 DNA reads TGTGCCAGCAGCTCTAGAGTCAACTCCTTAACCTACGAGCAGTACTTC. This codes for CASSSRVNSLTYEQYF. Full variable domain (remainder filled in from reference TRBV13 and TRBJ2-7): AAGVIQSPRHLIKEKRETATLKCYPIPRHDTVYWYQQGPGQDPQFLISFYEKMQSDKGSIPDRFSAQQFSDYHSELNMSSLELGDSALYFCASSSRVNSLTYEQYFGPGTRLTVT.

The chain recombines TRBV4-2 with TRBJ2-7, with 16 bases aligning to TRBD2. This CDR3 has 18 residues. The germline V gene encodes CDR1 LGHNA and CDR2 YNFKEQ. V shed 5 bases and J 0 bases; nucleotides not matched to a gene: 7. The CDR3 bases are TGTGCCAGCAGCAAGGGACTAGCGGGGGGGACCAGCTCCTACGAGCAGTACTTC. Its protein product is CASSKGLAGGTSSYEQYF.

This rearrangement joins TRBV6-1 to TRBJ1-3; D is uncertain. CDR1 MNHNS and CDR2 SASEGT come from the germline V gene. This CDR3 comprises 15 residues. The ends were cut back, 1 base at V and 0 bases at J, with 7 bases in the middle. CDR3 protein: CASSEGEGSGNTIYF. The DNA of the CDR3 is TGTGCCAGCAGTGAAGGTGAGGGCTCTGGAAACACCATATATTTT.

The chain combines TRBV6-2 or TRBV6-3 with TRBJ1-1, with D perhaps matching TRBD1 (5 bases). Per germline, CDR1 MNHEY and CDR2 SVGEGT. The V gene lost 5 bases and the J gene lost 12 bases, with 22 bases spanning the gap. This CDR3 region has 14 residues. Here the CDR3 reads CASSRDGRGPIPFF. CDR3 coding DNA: TGTGCCAGCAGTCGCGACGGGAGGGGCCCTATTCCTTTCTTT.

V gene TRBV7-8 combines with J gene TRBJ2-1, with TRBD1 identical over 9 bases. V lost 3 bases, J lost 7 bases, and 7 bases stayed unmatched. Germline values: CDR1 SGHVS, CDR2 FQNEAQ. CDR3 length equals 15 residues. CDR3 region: CASSFLGQGLNEQFF. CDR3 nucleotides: TGTGCCAGCAGCTTCTTGGGACAGGGTTTGAATGAGCAGTTCTTC.

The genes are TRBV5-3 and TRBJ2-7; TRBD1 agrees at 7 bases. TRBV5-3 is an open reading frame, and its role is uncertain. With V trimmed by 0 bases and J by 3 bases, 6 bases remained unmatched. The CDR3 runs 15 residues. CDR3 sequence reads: CARSLGDRDHYEQYF. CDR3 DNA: TGTGCCAGAAGCTTGGGGGACAGAGACCACTACGAGCAGTACTTC.

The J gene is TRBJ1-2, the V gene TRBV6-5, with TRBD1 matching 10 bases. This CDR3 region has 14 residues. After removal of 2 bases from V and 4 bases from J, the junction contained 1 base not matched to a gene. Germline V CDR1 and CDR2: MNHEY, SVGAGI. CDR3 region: CASSYGTGVYGYTF. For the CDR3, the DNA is TGTGCCAGCAGTTACGGGACAGGGGTCTATGGCTACACCTTC.

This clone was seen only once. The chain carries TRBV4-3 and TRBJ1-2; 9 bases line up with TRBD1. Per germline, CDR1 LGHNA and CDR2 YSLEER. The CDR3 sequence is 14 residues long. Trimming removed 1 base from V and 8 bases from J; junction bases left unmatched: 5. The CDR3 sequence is CASSQARDREGYTF. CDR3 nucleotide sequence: TGCGCCAGCAGCCAAGCCCGGGACAGGGAAGGCTACACCTTC.

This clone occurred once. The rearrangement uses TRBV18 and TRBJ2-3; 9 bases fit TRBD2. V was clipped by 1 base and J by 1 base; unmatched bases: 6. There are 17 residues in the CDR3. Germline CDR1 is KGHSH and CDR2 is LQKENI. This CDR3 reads CASSPRGSGGGTDTQYF. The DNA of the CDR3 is TGTGCCAGCTCACCACGTGGTAGCGGGGGAGGCACAGATACGCAGTATTTT.

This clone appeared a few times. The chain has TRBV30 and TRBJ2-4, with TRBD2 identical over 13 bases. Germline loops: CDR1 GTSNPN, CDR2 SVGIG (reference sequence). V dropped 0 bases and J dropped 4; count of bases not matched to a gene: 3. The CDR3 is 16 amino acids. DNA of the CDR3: TGTGCCTGGAGTGTAGGACTAGCGGGAGCGAAAAACATTCAGTACTTC. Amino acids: CAWSVGLAGAKNIQYF.

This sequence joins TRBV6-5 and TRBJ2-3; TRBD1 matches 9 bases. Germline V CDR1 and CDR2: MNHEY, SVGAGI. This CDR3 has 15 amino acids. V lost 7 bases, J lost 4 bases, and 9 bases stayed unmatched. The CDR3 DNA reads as TGTGCCAGCAACCCGGACAGGGGAGGCCCAGATACGCAGTATTTT. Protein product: CASNPDRGGPDTQYF.

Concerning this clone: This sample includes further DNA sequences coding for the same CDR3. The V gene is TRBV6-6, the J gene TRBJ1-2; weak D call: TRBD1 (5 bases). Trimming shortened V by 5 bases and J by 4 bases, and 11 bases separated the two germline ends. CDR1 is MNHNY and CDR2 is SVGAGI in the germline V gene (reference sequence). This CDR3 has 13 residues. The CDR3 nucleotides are TGTGCCAGCAGTCGTACGGGGGGCTATGGCTACACCTTC. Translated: CASSRTGGYGYTF.

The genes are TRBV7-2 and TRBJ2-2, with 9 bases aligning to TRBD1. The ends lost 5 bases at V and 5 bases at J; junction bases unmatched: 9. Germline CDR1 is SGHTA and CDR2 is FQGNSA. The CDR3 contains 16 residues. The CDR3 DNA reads TGTGCCAGCAGCACGCCGGGACAGGGTGGGACCGGGGAGCTGTTTTTT. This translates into CASSTPGQGGTGELFF.

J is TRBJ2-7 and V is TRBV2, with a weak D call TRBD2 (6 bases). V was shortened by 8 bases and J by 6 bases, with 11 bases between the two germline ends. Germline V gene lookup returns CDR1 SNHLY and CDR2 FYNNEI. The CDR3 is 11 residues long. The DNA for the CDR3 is TGTGCCAGCGTTGGGGAGGTCGAGCAGTACTTC. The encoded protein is CASVGEVEQYF.

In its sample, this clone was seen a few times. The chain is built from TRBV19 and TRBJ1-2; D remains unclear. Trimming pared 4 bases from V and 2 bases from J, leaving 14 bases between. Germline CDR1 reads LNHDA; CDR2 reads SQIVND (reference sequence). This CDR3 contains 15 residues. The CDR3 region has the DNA TGTGCCAGTAGTAAGCCGGGAGCCCAAAACTATGGCTACACCTTC. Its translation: CASSKPGAQNYGYTF.

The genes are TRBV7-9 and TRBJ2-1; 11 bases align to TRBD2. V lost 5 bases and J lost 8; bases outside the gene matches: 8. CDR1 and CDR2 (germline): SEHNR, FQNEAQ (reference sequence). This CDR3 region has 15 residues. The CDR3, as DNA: TGTGCCAGCAGCCGCCTAGCGGGAGGCAGCGATGAGCAGTTCTTC. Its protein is CASSRLAGGSDEQFF.

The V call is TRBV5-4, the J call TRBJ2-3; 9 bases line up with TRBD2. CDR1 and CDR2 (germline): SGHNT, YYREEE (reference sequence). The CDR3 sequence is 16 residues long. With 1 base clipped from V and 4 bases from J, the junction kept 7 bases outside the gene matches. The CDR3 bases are TGTGCCAGCAGCTTGAGTGCGGGGGGGGTGTCAGATACGCAGTATTTT. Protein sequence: CASSLSAGGVSDTQYF.

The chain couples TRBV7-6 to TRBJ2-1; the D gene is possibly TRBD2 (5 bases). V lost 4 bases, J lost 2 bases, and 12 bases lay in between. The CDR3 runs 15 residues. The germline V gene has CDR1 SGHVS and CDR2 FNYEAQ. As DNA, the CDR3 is TGTGCCAGCAGCTCTAAGGACTGGACCTACAATGAGCAGTTCTTC. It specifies CASSSKDWTYNEQFF.

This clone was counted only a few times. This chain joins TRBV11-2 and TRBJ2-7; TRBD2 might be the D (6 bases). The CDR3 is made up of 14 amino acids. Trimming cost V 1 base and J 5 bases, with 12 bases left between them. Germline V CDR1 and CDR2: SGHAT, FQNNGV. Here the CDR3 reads CASSLGAGGDEQYF. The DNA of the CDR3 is TGTGCCAGCAGCTTAGGGGCCGGAGGGGACGAGCAGTACTTC.

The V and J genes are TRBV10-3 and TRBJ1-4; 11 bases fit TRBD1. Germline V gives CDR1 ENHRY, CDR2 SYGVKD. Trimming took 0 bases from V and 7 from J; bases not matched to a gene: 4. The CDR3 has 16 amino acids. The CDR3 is CAISESGTGGAEKLFF. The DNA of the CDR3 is TGTGCCATCAGTGAGTCAGGGACAGGGGGTGCTGAAAAACTGTTTTTT.

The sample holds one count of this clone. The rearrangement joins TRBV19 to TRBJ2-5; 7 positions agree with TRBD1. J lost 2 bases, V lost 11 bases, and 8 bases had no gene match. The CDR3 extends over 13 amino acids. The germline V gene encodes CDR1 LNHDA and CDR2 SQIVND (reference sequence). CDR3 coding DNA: TGTGCCTCCCGACAGGGCTTACAAGAGACCCAGTACTTC. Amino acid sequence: CASRQGLQETQYF. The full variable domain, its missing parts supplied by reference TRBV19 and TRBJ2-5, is DGGITQSPKYLFRKEGQNVTLSCEQNLNHDAMYWYRQDPGQGLRLIYYSQIVNDFQKGDIAEGYSVSREKKESFPLTVTSAQKNPTAFYLCASRQGLQETQYFGPGTRLLVL.

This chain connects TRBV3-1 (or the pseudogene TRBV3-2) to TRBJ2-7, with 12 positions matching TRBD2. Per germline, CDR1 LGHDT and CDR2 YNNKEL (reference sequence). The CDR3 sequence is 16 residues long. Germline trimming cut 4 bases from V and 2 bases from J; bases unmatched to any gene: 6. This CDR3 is CASSRQGTSGPYEQYF. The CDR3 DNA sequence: TGTGCCAGCAGCCGTCAGGGGACTAGCGGGCCCTACGAGCAGTACTTC.

CDR3: CASSLKEGGDSNQPQHF. Here the CDR3 DNA reads TGTGCCAGCAGCCTCAAAGAAGGAGGGGATAGCAATCAGCCCCAGCATTTT. The chain employs TRBV7-2 and TRBJ1-5, with a possible D match to TRBD1 (5 bases). The CDR3 length is 17 residues. Germline V CDR1 and CDR2: SGHTA, FQGNSA. The germline V and J ends were trimmed by 5 bases and 0 bases, with 17 bases remaining between them.

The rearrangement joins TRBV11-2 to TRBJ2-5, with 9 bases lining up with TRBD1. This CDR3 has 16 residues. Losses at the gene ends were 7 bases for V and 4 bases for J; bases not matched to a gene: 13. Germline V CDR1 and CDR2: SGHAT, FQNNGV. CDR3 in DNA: TGTGCCAGCACCCAGATGAATACAGGGGGCTCAGAGACCCAGTACTTC. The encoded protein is CASTQMNTGGSETQYF.

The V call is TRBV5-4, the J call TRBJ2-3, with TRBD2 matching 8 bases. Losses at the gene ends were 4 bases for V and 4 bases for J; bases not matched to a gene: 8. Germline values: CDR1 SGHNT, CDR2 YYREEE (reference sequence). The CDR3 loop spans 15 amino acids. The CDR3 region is CASSPGLVSADTQYF. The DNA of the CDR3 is TGTGCCAGCAGCCCGGGACTAGTAAGCGCAGATACGCAGTATTTT.